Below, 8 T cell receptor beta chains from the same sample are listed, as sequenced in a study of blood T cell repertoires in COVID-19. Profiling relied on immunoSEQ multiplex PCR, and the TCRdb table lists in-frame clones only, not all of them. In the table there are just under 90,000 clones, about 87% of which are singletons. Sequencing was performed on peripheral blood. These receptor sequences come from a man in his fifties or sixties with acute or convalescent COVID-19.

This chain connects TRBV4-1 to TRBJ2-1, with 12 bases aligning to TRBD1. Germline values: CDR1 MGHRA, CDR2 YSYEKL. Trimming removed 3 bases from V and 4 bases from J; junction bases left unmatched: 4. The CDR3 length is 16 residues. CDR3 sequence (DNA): TGCGCCAGCAGCCATAGGGACAGGGGGCGGTACAATGAGCAGTTCTTC. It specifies CASSHRDRGRYNEQFF.

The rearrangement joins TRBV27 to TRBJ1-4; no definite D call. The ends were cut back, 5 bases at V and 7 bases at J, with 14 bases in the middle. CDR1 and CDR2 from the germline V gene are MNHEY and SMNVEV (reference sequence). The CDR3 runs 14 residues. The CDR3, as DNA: TGTGCCAGCAGTCCGGGATCCTGGGGTGAAAAACTGTTTTTT. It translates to CASSPGSWGEKLFF. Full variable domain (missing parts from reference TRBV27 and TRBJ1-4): EAQVTQNPRYLITVTGKKLTVTCSQNMNHEYMSWYRQDPGLGLRQIYYSMNVEVTDKGDVPEGYKVSRKEKRNFPLILESPSPNQTSLYFCASSPGSWGEKLFFGSGTQLSVL.

The CDR3 region has the DNA TGTGCCAGCAGCGTCGGGACAGGGACCTACGAGCAGTACTTC. It encodes CASSVGTGTYEQYF. The J gene is TRBJ2-7, the V gene TRBV9, with 9 positions matching TRBD1. The CDR3 covers 14 residues. Germline values: CDR1 SGDLS, CDR2 YYNGEE. The V gene end was trimmed by 2 bases and the J gene end by 2 bases; junction bases not matched to a gene: 2.

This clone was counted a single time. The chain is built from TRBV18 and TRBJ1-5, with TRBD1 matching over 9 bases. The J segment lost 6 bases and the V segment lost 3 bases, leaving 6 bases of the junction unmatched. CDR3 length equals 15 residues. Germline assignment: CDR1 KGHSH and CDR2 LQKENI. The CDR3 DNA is TGTGCCAGCTCACCCTCCGGACAGGGGAGTCAGCCCCAGCATTTT. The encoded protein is CASSPSGQGSQPQHF.

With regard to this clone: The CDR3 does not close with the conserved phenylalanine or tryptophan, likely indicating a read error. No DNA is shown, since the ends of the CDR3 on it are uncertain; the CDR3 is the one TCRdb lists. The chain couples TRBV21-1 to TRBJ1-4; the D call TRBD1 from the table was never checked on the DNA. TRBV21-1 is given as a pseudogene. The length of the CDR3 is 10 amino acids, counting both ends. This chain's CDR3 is CASSATANRR.

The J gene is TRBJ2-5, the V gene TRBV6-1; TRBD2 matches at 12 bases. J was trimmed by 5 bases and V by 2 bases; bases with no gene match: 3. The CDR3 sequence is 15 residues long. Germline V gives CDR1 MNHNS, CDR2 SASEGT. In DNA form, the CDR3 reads TGTGCCAGCAGTGAAACTAGCGGGGGGCGGGAGACCCAGTACTTC. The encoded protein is CASSETSGGRETQYF.

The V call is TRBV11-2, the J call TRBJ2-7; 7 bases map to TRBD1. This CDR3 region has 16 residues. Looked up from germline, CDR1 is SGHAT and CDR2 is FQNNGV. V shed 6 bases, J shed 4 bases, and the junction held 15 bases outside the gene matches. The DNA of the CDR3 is TGTGCCAGCAGTAAATTGGGACAGCCCCTAGGGTACGAGCAGTACTTC. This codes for CASSKLGQPLGYEQYF.

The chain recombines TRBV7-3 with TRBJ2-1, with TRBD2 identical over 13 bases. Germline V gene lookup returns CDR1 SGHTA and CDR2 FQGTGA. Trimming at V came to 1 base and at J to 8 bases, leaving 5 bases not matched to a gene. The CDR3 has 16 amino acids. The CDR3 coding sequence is TGTGCCAGCAGCTTAAAACTAGCGGGGGGGCCAGATGAGCAGTTCTTC. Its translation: CASSLKLAGGPDEQFF.